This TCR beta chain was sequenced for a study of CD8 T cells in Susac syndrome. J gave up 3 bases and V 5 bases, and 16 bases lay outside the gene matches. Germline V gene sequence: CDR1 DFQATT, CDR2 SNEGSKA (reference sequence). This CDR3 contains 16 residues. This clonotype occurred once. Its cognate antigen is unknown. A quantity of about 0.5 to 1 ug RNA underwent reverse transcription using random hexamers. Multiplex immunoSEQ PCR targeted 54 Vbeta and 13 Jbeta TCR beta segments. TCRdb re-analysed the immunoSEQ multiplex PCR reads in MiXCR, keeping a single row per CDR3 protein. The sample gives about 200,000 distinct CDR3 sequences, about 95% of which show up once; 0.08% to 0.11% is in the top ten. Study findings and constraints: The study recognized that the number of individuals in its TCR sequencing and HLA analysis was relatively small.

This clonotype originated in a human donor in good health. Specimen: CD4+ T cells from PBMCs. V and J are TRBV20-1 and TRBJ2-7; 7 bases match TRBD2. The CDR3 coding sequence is TGCAGTGCTGAGGGGCTAGGCGGGAGTGGATACTACGAGCAGTACGTC. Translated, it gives CSAEGLGGSGYYEQYV.